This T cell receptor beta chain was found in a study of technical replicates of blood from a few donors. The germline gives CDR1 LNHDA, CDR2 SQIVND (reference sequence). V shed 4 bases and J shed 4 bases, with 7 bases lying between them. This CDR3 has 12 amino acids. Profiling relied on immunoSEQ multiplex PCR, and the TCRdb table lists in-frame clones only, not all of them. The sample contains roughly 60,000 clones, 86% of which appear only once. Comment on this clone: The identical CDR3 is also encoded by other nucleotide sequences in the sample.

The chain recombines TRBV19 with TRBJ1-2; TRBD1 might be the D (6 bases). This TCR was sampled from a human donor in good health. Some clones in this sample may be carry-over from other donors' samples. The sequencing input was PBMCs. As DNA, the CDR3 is TGTGCCAGTAGTAAACAGGGCTATGGCTACACCTTC. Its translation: CASSKQGYGYTF.